The T cell receptor (beta chain) under discussion was sequenced for a study of OX40 agonist ivuxolimab in advanced cancers. Regarding the study in general: Ivuxolimab was a fully human IgG2 agonistic monoclonal antibody targeting the costimulatory receptor OX40 (CD134). Peripheral TCRbeta sequencing was intended to test whether TCR sequence diversity was altered and clonal T-cell expansion was caused by ivuxolimab. The dose-escalation cohort was about 83% male with a mean age of around 64 years, ranging from about 20 to 85. The monotherapy dose-escalation portion (N of about 49 patients) of the phase I ivuxolimab trial is reported in the paper. Partial responses occurred in three dose-escalation patients: two with cutaneous melanoma and one with hepatocellular carcinoma. Among the roughly 50 dose-escalation patients, around 19 had hepatocellular carcinoma, 15 or so melanoma, 9 renal cell carcinoma and 9 head and neck cancer. Intravenous ivuxolimab was administered to patients every 2 weeks at six dose levels: 0.01, 0.1, 0.3, 1.5, 3 and 10 mg/kg. Prior anti-PD-1, anti-PD-L1 or anti-CTLA-4 therapy was permitted, and 40% of dose-escalation patients had received checkpoint inhibitors.

The CDR3 runs 16 amino acids, cysteine and phenylalanine included. The read is trimmed to its CDR3 DNA, 48 bases read in frame from base 1. CDR1 and CDR2, per the germline V gene, are SNHLY and FYNNEI. V is pruned by 6 bases and J by 0 bases, leaving 6 bases of the junction without a gene match. For sequencing of the TCRbeta CDR3 region, genomic DNA was extracted from the sorted cells. The immunoSEQ Assay was used for sequencing of TCRbeta CDR3 regions. TCRdb's version of the immuneACCESS table is confined to in-frame rearrangements and falls short of the full clone set. An unresolved V gene accounts for under half of the shortfall where checked; the remainder is of unknown origin. In this sample the table shows tens of thousands of clones, around nine tenths of which occur a single time. Together, the top ten hold 0.55% to 0.7% of the sample. Patients with autoimmune disease history or receiving systemic immunosuppression were excluded from the trial. Peripheral blood for TCR sequencing was collected from all dose cohorts at baseline, on cycle 4 day 1, and on cycle 7 day 1. Samples came from an open-label, multicenter, first-in-human phase I dose-escalation trial of ivuxolimab. Adults with locally advanced or metastatic melanoma, renal cell, hepatocellular, or head and neck squamous cell carcinoma were enrolled in the trial. Before TCR sequencing, CD4+ T cells and CD8+ T cells from peripheral blood were sorted into separate populations.

A word on this clone: Its antigen remains unidentified. Per-base quality was not reported, and no clone a single base away is much larger than it.

The study at large found these results: Low levels of normalized T-cell clonal expansion were also seen in some patients who did not respond. In the 0.1-3.0 mg/kg groups, partial responders had among the lowest normalized peripheral clonal expansion, particularly in CD8+ T cells. On average, CD8+ T cells showed more expanded clones than CD4+ T cells after ivuxolimab. Which antigens the clonally expanded peripheral T cells were specific for was not determined. At doses of 0.1 to 3.0 mg/kg, clonal expansion of both CD4+ and CD8+ T cells in blood was seen between baseline and week 6.

Here the chain combines TRBV2 and TRBJ1-4; TRBD1 fits 8 bases in the junction. This sequence originates from an adult with an advanced solid tumor such as melanoma, head and neck, liver or kidney cancer. The sequencing used CD4+ or CD8+ T cells sorted from blood, collected in a trial of the OX40 agonist ivuxolimab. The DNA sequence follows: TGTGCCAGCAGCCGGACAGGGAGGACAACTAATGAAAAACTGTTTTTT. The translation is CASSRTGRTTNEKLFF.